This TCR beta chain was sequenced in a study of memory CD4+ T cells and cytomegalovirus serostatus (dated by TCRdb to the late 2010s). In terms of the full investigation: The cohort comprised roughly 35 healthy Belgian adults, 9 CMV seropositive and around 24 CMV seronegative. CD4+ memory TCRbeta repertoires of a Belgian cohort with known cytomegalovirus serostatus were sequenced in order to replicate a published TCR-based CMV serostatus classifier. The study at large found these results: The results were interpreted as suggesting that the CMV-associated TCR signature is largely present in the CD4+ memory repertoire. CMV serostatus prediction reached a median bootstrapped AUC of roughly 0.96 with the original framework and 0.91 with a US-trained random forest. Only CD4+CD45RO+ memory cells were sequenced, unlike the original study, which covered naive and memory CD4+ and CD8+ populations. Of roughly 170 previously reported CMV-associated TCRbeta sequences, about 72 appeared in the CD4+ memory repertoires, each in one to five individuals. A median bootstrapped AUC of 0.95 with a 95% CI of 0.76-1.00 was achieved on the Belgian cohort by the original-framework classifier.

A FACSAria II was used to sort memory CD4+ T cells, defined as single viable CD3+CD4+CD8-CD45RO+ cells. CMV serostatus was assessed using a Roche Elecsys assay, by which serum IgG against CMV pp150, pp28, p38 and p52 was detected. After thawing, total CD4+ T cells were enriched by positive selection with CD4 magnetic microbeads. Samples originated from another study that specifically interrogated the CD4+ T cell memory repertoire. Peripheral blood mononuclear cells were isolated and cryopreserved according to standard operating procedures, and serum was kept at -80 degrees C. Staining used CD3-PerCP (BW264/56), CD4-APC (RPA-T4), CD45RO-PE (UCHT1) and CD8-Pacific Orange (3B5) antibodies, with Sytox blue excluding non-viable cells. Reading from cysteine to phenylalanine, the CDR3 counts 13 amino acids. Of all the DNA, just the CDR3 is kept, 39 bases in frame from base 1. V loses 4 bases, J loses 8 bases, and the germline ends lie 12 bases apart. CDR1 and CDR2, per the germline V gene, are SNHLY and FYNNEI.

For this clone: Its recognized antigen is unknown. Per-base quality was not reported, and no clone a single base away is much larger than it.

Genomic DNA was extracted from sorted cells with the Quick-DNA Microprep Kit. Amplification of TCRbeta DNA was done with the immunoSEQ hsTCRbeta kit, following the protocol from the manufacturer. An Illumina MiSeq instrument was used to sequence the TCRbeta libraries. The authors' analysis ran thus. Once out-of-frame sequences had been removed, a few million distinct TCRbeta sequences were left, which works out to an average of around 73,000 per individual. Two values were used to score each individual: the count of some 150 previously reported CMV-associated TCRbeta sequences and the total count of productive distinct TCRbeta sequences. A beta-binomial model was reimplemented in Python, and scikit-learn random forests with default parameters were trained on data from the US cohort. On the Belgian cohort, classifier performance was reported as the median AUC, along with percentile confidence intervals, across 10,000 bootstrap iterations. TCRdb obtained this table from immuneACCESS and retained in-frame rearrangements with V and J assigned. These tables miss some clones; where compared with another copy, unresolved V genes account for less than half of the shortfall, and the remainder is unexplained. Clone size and the V and J calls come from that table; the DNA yielded D and trimming. The sample data list about 45,000 clones, and around 80% of these were observed just once. Roughly 2% of the sample belongs to the ten largest clones.

What was sequenced was memory CD4+ T cells from blood. The TCR sequence derives from an adult in good health and CMV-seronegative. The rearranged segments are TRBV2 and TRBJ1-3, with the identity of the D gene unclear. CDR3 region: CASSVTWVDTIYF. The nucleotide sequence reads as follows: TGTGCCAGCAGTGTAACCTGGGTGGACACCATATATTTT. When the CDR3 is completed using the reference TRBV2 and TRBJ1-3 genes on either side, the full variable domain is EPEVTQTPSHQVTQMGQEVILRCVPISNHLYFYWYRQILGQKVEFLVSFYNNEISEKSEIFDDQFSVERPDGSNFTLKIRSTKLEDSAMYFCASSVTWVDTIYFGEGSWLTVV.